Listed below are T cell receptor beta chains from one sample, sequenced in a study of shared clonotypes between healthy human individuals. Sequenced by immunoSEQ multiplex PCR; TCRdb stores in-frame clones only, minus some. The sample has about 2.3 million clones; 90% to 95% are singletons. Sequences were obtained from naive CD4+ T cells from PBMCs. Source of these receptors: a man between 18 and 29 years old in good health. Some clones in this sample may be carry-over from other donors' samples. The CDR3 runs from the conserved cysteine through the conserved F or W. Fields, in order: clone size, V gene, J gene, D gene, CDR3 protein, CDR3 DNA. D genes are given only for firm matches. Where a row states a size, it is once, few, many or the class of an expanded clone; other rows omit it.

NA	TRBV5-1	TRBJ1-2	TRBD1	CASSPGGGPYGYTF	TGCGCCAGCAGCCCCGGAGGGGGCCCCTATGGCTACACCTTC
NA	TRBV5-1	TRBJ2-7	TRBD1	CASTLGGRTSYEQYF	TGCGCCAGCACCCTAGGGGGCAGGACCTCCTACGAGCAGTACTTC
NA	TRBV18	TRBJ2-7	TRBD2	CASSVSPSSGRHHEQYF	TGTGCCAGCTCGGTTTCTCCTTCTAGCGGGAGGCACCACGAGCAGTACTTC
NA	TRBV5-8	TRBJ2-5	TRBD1	CASSLGTGVETQYF	TGTGCCAGCAGCTTGGGGACAGGGGTAGAGACCCAGTACTTC
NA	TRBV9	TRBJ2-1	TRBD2	CASSVGSGRALASYNEQFF	TGTGCCAGCAGCGTAGGGAGCGGGAGGGCCCTCGCATCCTACAATGAGCAGTTCTTC
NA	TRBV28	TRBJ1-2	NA	CASSWGPAGGYTF	TGTGCCAGCAGTTGGGGGCCAGCTGGTGGCTACACCTTC
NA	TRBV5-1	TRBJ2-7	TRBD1	CASSLEGQGMGAYEQYF	TGCGCCAGCAGCTTGGAGGGACAGGGTATGGGGGCCTACGAGCAGTACTTC
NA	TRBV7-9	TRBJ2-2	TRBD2	CASSRGGLNTGELFF	TGTGCCAGCAGCCGCGGGGGGCTCAACACCGGGGAGCTGTTTTTT
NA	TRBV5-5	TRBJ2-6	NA	CASSLKSSGANVLTF	TGTGCCAGCAGCTTGAAGAGCTCTGGGGCCAACGTCCTGACTTTC
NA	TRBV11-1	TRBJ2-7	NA	CASSPRAEGQYF	TGTGCCAGCAGCCCCAGGGCCGAGGGGCAGTACTTC
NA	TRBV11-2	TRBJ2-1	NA	CASSFRSSYNEQFF	TGTGCCAGCAGCTTCCGGAGCTCCTACAATGAGCAGTTCTTC
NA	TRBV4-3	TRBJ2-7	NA	CASSQDLGGPYEQYF	TGCGCCAGCAGCCAAGATCTTGGGGGCCCCTACGAGCAGTACTTC
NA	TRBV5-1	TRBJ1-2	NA	CASSLGPGSGYGYTF	TGCGCCAGCAGCTTGGGCCCGGGTTCCGGCTATGGCTACACCTTC
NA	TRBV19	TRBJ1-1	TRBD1	CASSLNRGVTEAFF	TGTGCCAGTAGTCTAAACAGGGGTGTCACTGAAGCTTTCTTT
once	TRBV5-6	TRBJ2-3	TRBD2	CASSLASGRAGDTQYF	TGTGCCAGCAGCTTGGCTAGCGGGAGGGCGGGAGATACGCAGTATTTT
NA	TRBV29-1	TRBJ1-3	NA	CSVGGGAGNTIYF	TGCAGCGTTGGCGGGGGGGCTGGAAACACCATATATTTT
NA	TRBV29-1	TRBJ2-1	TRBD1	CSVERDRGYNEQFF	TGCAGCGTTGAACGGGACAGGGGTTACAATGAGCAGTTCTTC
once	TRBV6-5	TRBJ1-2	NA	CASSYYSGNNYGYTF	TGTGCCAGCAGTTACTATTCGGGGAACAACTATGGCTACACCTTC
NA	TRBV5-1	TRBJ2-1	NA	CASSLGQGIPEQFF	TGCGCCAGCAGCTTGGGGCAGGGAATCCCTGAGCAGTTCTTC
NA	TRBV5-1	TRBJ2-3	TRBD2	CASSLPAGGTDTQYF	TGCGCCAGCAGCTTGCCAGCGGGAGGGACAGATACGCAGTATTTT
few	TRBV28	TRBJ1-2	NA	CASSLGANYGYTF	TGTGCCAGCAGTTTAGGGGCTAACTATGGCTACACCTTC
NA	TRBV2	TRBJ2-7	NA	CASSQTVYEQYF	TGTGCCAGCAGTCAAACGGTTTACGAGCAGTACTTC
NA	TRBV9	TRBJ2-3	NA	CASRGADTQYF	TGTGCCAGCAGGGGCGCAGATACGCAGTATTTT
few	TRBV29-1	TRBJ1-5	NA	CSVAQDFSNQPQHF	TGCAGCGTTGCTCAGGATTTTAGCAATCAGCCCCAGCATTTT
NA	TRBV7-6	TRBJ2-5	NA	CASSWTVQETQYF	TGTGCCAGCAGCTGGACAGTCCAAGAGACCCAGTACTTC
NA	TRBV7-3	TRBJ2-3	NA	CASSLRGSSDHTQYF	TGTGCCAGCAGCTTACGAGGGAGCAGCGATCATACGCAGTATTTT
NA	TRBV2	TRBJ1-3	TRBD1	CANTRDSSGNTIYF	TGTGCCAACACCCGGGACAGCTCTGGAAACACCATATATTTT
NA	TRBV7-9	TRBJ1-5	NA	CASSLGESRPQHF	TGTGCCAGCAGCTTAGGGGAGTCGCGTCCCCAGCATTTT
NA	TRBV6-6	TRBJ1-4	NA	CASSYLAGVVEKLFF	TGTGCCAGCAGTTATCTTGCAGGGGTAGTGGAAAAACTGTTTTTT
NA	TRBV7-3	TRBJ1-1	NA	CASSLLGVGRGNTEAFF	TGTGCCAGCAGCCTTCTTGGGGTTGGGCGGGGAAACACTGAAGCTTTCTTT
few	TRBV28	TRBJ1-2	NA	CASSWVPFGYTF	TGTGCCAGCAGTTGGGTGCCTTTTGGCTACACCTTC
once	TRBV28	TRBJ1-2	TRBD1	CASTLGGAGGDYGYTF	TGTGCCAGCACCTTAGGAGGGGCAGGGGGCGACTATGGCTACACCTTC
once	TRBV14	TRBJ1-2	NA	CASSLGTGYGYTF	TGTGCCAGCAGCCTGGGAACTGGGTATGGCTACACCTTC
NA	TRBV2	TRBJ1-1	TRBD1	CASTQGRTEAFF	TGTGCCAGTACACAGGGGAGGACTGAAGCTTTCTTT
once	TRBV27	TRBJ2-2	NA	CASSESGTYNTGELFF	TGTGCCAGCAGTGAGTCCGGGACATATAACACCGGGGAGCTGTTTTTT
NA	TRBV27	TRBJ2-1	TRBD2	CASSKDRLAAVYNEQFF	TGTGCCAGCAGTAAAGACCGACTAGCGGCTGTGTACAATGAGCAGTTCTTC
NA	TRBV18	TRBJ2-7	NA	CASSTWAAGESGEQYF	TGTGCCAGCTCCACCTGGGCCGCCGGGGAATCAGGCGAGCAGTACTTC
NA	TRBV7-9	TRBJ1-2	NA	CASSPQARGYTF	TGTGCCAGCAGCCCCCAGGCAAGGGGCTACACCTTC
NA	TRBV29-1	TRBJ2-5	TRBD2	CSARLRYFAGVSETQYF	TGCAGCGCCCGTTTAAGATACTTTGCGGGAGTTTCTGAGACCCAGTACTTC
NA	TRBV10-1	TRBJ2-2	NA	CASSNGGTGELFF	TGCGCCAGCAGCAATGGGGGCACCGGGGAGCTGTTTTTT
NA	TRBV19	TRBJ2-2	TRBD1	CASSISRDRGTGELFF	TGTGCCAGTAGTATCTCTAGGGACAGGGGTACCGGGGAGCTGTTTTTT